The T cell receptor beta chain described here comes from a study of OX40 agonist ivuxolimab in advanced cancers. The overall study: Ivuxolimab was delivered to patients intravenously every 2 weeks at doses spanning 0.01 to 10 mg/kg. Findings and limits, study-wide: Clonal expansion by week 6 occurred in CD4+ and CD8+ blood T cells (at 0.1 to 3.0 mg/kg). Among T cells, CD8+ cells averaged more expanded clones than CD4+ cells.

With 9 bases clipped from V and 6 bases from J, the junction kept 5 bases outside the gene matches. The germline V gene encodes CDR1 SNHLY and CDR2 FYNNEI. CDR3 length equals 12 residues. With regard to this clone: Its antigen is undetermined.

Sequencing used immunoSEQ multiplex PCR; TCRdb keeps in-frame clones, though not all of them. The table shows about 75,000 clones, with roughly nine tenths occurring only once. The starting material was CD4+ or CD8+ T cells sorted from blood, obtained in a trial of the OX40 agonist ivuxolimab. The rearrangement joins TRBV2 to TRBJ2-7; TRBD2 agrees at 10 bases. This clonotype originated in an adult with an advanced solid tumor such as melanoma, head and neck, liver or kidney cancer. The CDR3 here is CASKREGSEQYF. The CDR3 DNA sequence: TGTGCCAGTAAGCGGGAGGGCAGCGAGCAGTACTTC.